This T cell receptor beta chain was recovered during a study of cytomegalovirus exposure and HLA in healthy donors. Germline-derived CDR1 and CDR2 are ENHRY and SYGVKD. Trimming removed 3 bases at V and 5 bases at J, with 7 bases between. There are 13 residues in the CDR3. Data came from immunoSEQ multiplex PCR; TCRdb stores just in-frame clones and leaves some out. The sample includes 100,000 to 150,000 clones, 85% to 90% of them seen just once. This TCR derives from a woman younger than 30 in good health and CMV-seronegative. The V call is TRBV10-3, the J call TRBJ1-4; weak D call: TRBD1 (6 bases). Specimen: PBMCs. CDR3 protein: CAISDQGNEKLFF. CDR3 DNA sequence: TGTGCCATCAGTGATCAGGGGAATGAAAAACTGTTTTTT.